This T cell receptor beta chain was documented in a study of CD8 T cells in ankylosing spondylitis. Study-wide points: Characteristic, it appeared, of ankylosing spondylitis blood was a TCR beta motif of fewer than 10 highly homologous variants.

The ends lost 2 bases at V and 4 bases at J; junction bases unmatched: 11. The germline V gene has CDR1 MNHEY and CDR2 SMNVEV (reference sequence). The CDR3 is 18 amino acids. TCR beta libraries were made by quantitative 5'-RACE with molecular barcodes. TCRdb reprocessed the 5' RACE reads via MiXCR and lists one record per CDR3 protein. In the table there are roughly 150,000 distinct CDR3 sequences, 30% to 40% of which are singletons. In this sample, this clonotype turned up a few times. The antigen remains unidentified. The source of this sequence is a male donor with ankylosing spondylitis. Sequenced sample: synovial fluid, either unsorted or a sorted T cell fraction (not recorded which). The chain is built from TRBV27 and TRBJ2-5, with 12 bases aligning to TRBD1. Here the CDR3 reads CASSLGGQGANWGETQYF. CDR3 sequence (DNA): TGTGCCAGCAGTTTAGGGGGACAGGGGGCGAATTGGGGAGAGACCCAGTACTTC.